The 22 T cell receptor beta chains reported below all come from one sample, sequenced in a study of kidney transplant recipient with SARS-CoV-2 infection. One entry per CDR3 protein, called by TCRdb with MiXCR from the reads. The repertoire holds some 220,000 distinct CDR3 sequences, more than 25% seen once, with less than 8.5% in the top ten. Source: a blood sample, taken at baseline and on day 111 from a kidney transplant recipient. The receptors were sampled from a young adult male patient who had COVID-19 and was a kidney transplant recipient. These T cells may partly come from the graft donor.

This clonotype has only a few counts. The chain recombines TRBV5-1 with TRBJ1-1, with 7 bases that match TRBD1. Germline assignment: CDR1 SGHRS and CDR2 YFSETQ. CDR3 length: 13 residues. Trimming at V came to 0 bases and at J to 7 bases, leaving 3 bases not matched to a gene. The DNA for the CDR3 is TGCGCCAGCAGCTTGGCAGGGGGTGATGAAGCTTTCTTT. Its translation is CASSLAGGDEAFF.

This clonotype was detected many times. CDR3: CASSSTDRPNYGYTF. CDR3 coding DNA: TGTGCCAGCAGCTCCACGGACAGACCAAACTATGGCTACACCTTC. V usage is TRBV5-4 and J usage is TRBJ1-2; tentative D call: TRBD1 (6 bases). CDR1 and CDR2 from the germline V gene are SGHNT and YYREEE (reference sequence). The CDR3 has 15 residues. With 3 bases removed from V and 2 bases from J, the gap between germline ends came to 14 bases. The whole variable domain, remainder taken from reference TRBV5-4 and TRBJ1-2, is ETGVTQSPTHLIKTRGQQVTLRCSSQSGHNTVSWYQQALGQGPQFIFQYYREEENGRGNFPPRFSGLQFPNYSSELNVNALELDDSALYLCASSSTDRPNYGYTFGSGTRLTVV.

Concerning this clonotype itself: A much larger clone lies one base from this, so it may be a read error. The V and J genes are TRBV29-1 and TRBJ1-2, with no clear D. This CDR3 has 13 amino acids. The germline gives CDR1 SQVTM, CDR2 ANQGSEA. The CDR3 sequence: CRAFAPGNDGYTF. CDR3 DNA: TGCAGAGCTTTTGCCCCGGGGAACGATGGCTACACCTTC.

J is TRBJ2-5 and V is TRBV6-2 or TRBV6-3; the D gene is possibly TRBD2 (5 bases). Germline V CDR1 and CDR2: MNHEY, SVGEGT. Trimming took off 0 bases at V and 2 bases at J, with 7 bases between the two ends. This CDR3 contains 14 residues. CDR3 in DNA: TGTGCCAGCAGTTACTCGAGGGTGCAAGAGACCCAGTACTTC. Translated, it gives CASSYSRVQETQYF.

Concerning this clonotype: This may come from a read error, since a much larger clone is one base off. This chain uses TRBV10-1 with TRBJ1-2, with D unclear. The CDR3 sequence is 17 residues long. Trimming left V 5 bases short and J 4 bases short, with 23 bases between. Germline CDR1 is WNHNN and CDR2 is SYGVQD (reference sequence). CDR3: CASSSRGRSRKIYGYTF. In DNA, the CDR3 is TGCGCCAGCAGTTCGCGGGGAAGATCGCGAAAGATCTATGGCTACACCTTC.

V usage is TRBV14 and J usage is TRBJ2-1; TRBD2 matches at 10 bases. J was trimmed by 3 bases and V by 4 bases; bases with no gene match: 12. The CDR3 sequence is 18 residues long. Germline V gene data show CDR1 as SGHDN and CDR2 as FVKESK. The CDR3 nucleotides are TGTGCCAGCAGCCCGGGCGGGGGAAGCGGGAGGGTCTACAATGAGCAGTTCTTC. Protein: CASSPGGGSGRVYNEQFF.

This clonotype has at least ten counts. CDR3 residues: CASNTGWGYGYTF. CDR3 DNA: TGTGCCAGCAACACAGGCTGGGGCTATGGCTACACCTTC. The rearrangement uses TRBV5-4 and TRBJ1-2, with D possibly matching TRBD1 (5 bases). Trimming took off 6 bases at V and 4 bases at J, with 13 bases between the two ends. CDR3 length: 13 amino acids. Germline values: CDR1 SGHNT, CDR2 YYREEE (reference sequence). Full variable domain (outside the CDR3, taken from reference TRBV5-4 and TRBJ1-2): ETGVTQSPTHLIKTRGQQVTLRCSSQSGHNTVSWYQQALGQGPQFIFQYYREEENGRGNFPPRFSGLQFPNYSSELNVNALELDDSALYLCASNTGWGYGYTFGSGTRLTVV.

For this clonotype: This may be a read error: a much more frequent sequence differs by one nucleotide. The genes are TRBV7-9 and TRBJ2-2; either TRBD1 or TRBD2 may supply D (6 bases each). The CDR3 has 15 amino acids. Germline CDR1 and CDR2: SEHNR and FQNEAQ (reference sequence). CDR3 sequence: CASSIEDRNTGGLFF. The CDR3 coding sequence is TGTGCCAGCAGCATTGAGGACAGAAACACCGGGGGGCTGTTTTTT. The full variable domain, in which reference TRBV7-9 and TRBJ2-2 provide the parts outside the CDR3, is DTGVSQNPRHKITKRGQNVTFRCDPISEHNRLYWYRQTLGQGPEFLTYFQNEAQLEKSRLLSDRFSAERPKGSFSTLEIQRTEQGDSAMYLCASSIEDRNTGGLFFGEGSRLTVL.

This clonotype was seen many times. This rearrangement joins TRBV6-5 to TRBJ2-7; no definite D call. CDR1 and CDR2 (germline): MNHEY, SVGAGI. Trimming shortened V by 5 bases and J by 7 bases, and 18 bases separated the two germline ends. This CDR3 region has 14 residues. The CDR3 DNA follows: TGTGCCAGCAGTCAACCGGGCGCACGGCGGGAGCAGTACTTC. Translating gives CASSQPGARREQYF.

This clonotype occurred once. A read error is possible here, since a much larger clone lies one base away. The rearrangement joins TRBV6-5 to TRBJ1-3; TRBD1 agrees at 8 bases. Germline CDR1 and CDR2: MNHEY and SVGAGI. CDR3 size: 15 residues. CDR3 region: CASRQGTGSGYTIYF. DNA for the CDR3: TGTGCCAGCAGGCAAGGGACAGGCTCTGGATACACCATATATTTT.

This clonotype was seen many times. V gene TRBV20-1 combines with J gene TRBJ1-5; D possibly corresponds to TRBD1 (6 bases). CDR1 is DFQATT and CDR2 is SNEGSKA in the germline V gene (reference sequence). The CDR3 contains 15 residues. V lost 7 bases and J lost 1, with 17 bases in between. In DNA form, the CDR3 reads TGCAGTGTCCACCGGGGGGGCATCAGCAATCAGCCCCAGCATTTT. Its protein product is CSVHRGGISNQPQHF.

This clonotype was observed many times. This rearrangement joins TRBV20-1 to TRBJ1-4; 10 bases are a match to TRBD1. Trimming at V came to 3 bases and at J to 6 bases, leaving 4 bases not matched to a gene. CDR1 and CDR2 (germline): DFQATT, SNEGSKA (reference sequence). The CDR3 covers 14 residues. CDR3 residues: CSASPGTGDEKLFF. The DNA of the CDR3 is TGCAGTGCTAGCCCCGGGACAGGGGATGAAAAACTGTTTTTT.

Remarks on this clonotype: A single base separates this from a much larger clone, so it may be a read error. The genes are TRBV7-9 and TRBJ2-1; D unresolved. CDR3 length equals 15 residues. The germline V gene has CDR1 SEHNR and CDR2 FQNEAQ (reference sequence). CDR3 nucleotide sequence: TGTGCCAGCAGCCCACCCGACGCCTCCTACAATGAGCAGCTCTTC. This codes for CASSPPDASYNEQLF.

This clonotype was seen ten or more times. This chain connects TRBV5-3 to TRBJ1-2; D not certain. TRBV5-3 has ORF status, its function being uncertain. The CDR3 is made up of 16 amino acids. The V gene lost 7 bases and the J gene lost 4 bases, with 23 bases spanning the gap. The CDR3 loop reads CARLVGVVRKTYGYTF. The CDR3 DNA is TGTGCCAGATTGGTTGGAGTGGTGAGAAAGACCTATGGCTACACCTTC.

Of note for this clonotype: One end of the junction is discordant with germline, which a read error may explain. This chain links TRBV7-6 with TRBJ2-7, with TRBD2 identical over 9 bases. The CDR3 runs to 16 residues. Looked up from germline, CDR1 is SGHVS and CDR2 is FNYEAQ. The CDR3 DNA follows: TGTACCAGCAGCTTAGAGACGGAGCGGGGGGCCTACGAGCAGTACTTC. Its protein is CTSSLETERGAYEQYF.

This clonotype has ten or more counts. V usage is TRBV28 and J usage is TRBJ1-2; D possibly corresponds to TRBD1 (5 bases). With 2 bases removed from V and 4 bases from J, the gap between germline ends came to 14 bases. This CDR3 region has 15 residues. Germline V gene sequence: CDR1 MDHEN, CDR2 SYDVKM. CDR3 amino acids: CASSLLTVALYGYTF. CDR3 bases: TGTGCCAGCAGTTTACTGACAGTGGCTCTCTATGGCTACACCTTC.

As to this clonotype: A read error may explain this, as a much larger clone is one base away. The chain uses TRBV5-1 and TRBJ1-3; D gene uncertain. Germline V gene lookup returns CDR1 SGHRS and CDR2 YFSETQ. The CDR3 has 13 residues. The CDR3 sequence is CAGSRSSGNTIYF. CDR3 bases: TGCGCCGGCAGCCGCAGCTCTGGAAACACCATATATTTT.

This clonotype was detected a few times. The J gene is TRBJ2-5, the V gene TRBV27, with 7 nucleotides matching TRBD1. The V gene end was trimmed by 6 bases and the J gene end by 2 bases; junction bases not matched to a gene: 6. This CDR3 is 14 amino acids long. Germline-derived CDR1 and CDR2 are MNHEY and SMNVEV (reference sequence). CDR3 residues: CASRAGDRQETQYF. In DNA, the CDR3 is TGTGCCAGCAGGGCTGGGGACAGACAAGAGACCCAGTACTTC.

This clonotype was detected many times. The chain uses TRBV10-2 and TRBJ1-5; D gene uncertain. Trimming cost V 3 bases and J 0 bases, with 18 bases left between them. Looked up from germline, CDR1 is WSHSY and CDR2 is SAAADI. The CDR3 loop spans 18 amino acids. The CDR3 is CASSDLDFGGNSNQPQHF. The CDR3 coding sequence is TGCGCCAGCAGTGATTTGGACTTTGGCGGGAATAGCAATCAGCCCCAGCATTTT.

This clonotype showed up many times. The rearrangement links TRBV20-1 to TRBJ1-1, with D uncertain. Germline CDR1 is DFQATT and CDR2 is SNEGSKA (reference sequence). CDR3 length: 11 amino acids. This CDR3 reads CSVPRNTEAFF. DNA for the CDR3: TGCAGCGTCCCTAGGAACACTGAAGCTTTCTTT.

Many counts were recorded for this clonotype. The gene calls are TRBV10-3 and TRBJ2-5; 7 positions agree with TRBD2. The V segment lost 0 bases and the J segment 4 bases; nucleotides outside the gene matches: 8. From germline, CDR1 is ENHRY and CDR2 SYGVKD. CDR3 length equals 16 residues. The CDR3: CAISESSTGGRETQYF. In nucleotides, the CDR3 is TGTGCCATCAGTGAGTCTTCAACGGGAGGTCGAGAGACCCAGTACTTC.

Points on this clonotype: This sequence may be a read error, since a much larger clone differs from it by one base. The DNA of the CDR3 is TGCAGCGCACGGCTCTTGCCTACCTACAAGCAGTACTTC. This encodes CSARLLPTYKQYF. The chain has TRBV29-1 and TRBJ2-7; D remains unclear. There are 13 residues in the CDR3. Per germline, CDR1 SQVTM and CDR2 ANQGSEA.